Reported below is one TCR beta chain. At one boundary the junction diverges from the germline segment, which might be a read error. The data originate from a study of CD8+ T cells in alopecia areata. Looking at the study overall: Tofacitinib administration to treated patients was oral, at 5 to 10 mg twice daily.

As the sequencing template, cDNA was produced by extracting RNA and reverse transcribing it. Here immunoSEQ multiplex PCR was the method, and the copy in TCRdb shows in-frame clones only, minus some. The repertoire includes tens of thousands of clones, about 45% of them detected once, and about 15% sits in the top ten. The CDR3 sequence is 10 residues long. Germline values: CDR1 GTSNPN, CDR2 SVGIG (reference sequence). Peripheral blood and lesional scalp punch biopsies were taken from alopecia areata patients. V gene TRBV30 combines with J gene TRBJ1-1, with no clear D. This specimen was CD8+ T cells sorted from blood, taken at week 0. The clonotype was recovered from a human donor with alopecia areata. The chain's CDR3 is CAWSAPKGLW. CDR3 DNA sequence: TGTGCCTGGAGTGCGCCTAAAGGGCTTTGG.